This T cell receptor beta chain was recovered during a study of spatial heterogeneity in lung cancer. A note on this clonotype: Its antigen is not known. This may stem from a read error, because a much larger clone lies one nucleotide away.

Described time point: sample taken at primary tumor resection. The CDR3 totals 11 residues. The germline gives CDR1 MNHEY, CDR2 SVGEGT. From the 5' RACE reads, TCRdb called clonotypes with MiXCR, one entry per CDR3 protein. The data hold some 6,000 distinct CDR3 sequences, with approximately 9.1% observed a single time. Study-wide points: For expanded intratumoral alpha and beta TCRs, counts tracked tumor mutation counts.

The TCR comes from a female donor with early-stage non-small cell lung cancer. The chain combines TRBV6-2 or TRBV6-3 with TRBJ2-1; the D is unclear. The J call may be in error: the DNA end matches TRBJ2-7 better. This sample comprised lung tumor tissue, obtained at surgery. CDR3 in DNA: TGTGCCAGCAGTTTTCGCAATGAGCAGTACTTC. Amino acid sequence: CASSFRNEQYF.